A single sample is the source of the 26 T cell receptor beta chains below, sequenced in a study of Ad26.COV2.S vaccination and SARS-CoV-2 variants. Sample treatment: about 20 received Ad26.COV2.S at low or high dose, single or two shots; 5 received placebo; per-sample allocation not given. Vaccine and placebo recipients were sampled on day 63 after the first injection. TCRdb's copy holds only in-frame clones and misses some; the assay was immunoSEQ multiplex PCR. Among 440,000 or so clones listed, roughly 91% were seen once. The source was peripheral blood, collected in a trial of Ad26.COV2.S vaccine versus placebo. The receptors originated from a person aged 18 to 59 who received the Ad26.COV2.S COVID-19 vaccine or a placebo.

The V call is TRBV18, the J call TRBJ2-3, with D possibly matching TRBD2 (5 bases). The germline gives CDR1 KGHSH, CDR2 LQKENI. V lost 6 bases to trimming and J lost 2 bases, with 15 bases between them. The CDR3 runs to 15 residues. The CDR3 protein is CASSAQPGVTDTQYF. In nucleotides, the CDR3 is TGTGCCAGCTCCGCTCAACCCGGGGTCACAGATACGCAGTATTTT. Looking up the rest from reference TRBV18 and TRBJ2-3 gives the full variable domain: NAGVMQNPRHLVRRRGQEARLRCSPMKGHSHVYWYRQLPEEGLKFMVYLQKENIIDESGMPKERFSAEFPKEGPSILRIQQVVRGDSAAYFCASSAQPGVTDTQYFGPGTRLTVL.

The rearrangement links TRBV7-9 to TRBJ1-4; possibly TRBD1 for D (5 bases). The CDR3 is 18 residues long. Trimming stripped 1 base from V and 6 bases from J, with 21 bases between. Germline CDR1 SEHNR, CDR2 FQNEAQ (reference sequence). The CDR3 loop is CASSLGLGTRRLDEKLFF. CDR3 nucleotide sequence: TGTGCCAGCAGCTTAGGTCTGGGGACCCGGAGGTTGGATGAAAAACTGTTTTTT.

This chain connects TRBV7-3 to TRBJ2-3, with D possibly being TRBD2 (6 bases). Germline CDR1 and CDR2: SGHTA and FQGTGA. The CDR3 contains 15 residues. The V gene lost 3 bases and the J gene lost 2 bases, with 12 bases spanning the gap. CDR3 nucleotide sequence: TGTGCCAGCAGCTTTGGGGGGACCCCCACAGATACGCAGTATTTT. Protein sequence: CASSFGGTPTDTQYF.

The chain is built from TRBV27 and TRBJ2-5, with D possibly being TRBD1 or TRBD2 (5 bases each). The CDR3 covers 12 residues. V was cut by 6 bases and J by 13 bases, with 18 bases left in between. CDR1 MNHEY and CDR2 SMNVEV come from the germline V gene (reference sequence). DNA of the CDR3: TGTGCCAGCAGAAACACACGGGACCGGGCGTACTTC. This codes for CASRNTRDRAYF.

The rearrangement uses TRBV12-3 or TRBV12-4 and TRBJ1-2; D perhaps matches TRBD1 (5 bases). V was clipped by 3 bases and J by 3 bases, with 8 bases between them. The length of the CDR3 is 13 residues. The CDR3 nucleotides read TGTGCCAGCAGTTTTTCGGGGGACTATGGCTACACCTTC. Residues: CASSFSGDYGYTF.

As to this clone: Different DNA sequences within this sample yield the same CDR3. CDR3 loop: CASSLSGDYPYEQYF. CDR3 coding DNA: TGTGCCAGCAGTTTATCTGGAGACTACCCCTACGAGCAGTACTTC. The J gene is TRBJ2-7, the V gene TRBV27; possibly TRBD2 for D (5 bases). Trimming took 0 bases from V and 2 from J, leaving 11 bases between them. Looked up from germline, CDR1 is MNHEY and CDR2 is SMNVEV (reference sequence). The CDR3 sequence is 15 residues long.

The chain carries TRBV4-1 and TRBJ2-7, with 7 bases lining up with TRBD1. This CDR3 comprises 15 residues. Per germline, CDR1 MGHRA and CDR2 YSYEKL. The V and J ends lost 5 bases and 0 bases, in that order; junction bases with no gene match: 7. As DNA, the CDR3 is TGCGCCAGCAGCGCACAGAACAGGGGCTCCTACGAGCAGTACTTC. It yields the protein CASSAQNRGSYEQYF.

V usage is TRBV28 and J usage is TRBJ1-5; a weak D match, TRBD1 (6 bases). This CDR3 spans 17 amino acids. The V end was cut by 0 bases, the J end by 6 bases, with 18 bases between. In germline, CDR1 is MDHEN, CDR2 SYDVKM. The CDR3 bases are TGTGCCAGCAGTTTATGGAAGGGGCGGGACATTTCTCAGCCCCAGCATTTT. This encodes CASSLWKGRDISQPQHF.

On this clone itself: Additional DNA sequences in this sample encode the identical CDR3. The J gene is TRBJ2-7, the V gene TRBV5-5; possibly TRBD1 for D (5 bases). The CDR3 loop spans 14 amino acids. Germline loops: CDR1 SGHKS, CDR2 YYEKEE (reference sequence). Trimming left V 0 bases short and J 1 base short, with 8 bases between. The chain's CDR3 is CASSLGQGSYEQYF. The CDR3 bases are TGTGCCAGCAGCTTGGGCCAGGGTTCCTACGAGCAGTACTTC.

The CDR3 sequence is CASSQDPPRRLWNEQFF. DNA for the CDR3: TGTGCCAGCAGCCAAGATCCTCCCAGAAGGTTGTGGAATGAGCAGTTCTTC. The chain employs TRBV4-2 and TRBJ2-1; D gene unclear. The CDR3 extends over 17 amino acids. The germline gives CDR1 LGHNA, CDR2 YNFKEQ. Between the trimmed V and J ends, which lost 0 bases and 7 bases, there was a span of 19 bases.

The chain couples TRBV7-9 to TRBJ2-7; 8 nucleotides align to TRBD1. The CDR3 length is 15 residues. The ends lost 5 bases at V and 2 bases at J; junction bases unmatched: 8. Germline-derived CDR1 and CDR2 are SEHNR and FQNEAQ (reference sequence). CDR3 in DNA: TGTGCCAGCAGCGGGACCGGGACAGGAGCCTACGAGCAGTACTTC. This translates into CASSGTGTGAYEQYF.

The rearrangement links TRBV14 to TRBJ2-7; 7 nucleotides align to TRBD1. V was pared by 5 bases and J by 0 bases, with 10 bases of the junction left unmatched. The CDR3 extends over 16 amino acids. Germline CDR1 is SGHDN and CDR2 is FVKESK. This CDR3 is CASSSLRGRGSYEQYF. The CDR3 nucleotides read TGTGCCAGCAGCTCGCTTAGGGGGCGAGGCTCCTACGAGCAGTACTTC. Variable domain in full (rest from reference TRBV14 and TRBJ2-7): EAGVTQFPSHSVIEKGQTVTLRCDPISGHDNLYWYRRVMGKEIKFLLHFVKESKQDESGMPNNRFLAERTGGTYSTLKVQPAELEDSGVYFCASSSLRGRGSYEQYFGPGTRLTVT.

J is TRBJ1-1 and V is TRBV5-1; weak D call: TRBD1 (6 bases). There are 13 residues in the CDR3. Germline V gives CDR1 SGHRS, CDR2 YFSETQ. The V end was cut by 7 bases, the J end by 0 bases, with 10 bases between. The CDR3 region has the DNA TGCGCCAGCGGAACAGGGATGAACACTGAAGCTTTCTTT. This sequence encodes CASGTGMNTEAFF.

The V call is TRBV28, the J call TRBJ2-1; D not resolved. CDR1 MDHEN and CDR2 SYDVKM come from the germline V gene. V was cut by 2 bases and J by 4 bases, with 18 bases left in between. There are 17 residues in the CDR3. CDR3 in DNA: TGTGCCAGCAGTTTAGTAGTATCGGTTTTAGGGTACAATGAGCAGTTCTTC. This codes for CASSLVVSVLGYNEQFF.

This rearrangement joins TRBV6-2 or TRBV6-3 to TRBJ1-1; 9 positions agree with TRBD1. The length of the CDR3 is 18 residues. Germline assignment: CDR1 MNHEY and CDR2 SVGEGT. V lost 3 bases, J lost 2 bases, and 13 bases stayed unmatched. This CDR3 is CASSYNPRRTGVNTEAFF. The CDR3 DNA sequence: TGTGCCAGCAGTTATAATCCCCGAAGGACAGGGGTTAACACTGAAGCTTTCTTT.

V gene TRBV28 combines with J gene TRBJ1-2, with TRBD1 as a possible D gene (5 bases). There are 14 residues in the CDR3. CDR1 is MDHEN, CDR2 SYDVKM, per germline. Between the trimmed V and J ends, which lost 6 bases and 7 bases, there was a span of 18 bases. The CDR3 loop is CASRDTGSHVGYTF. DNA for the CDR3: TGTGCCAGCAGGGACACAGGTTCCCACGTTGGCTACACCTTC.

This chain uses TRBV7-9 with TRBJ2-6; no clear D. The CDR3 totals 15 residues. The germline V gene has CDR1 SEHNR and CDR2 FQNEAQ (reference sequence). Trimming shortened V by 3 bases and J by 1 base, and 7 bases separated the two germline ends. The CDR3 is CASSFVISGANVLTF. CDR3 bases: TGTGCCAGCAGCTTCGTGATTTCTGGGGCCAACGTCCTGACTTTC.

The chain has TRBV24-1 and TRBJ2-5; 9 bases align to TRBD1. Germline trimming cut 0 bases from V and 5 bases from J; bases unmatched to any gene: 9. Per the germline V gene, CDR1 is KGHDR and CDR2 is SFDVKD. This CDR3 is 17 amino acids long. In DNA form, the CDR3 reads TGTGCCACCAGTGATTTGACCGGGACAGGGCTCGGGGAGACCCAGTACTTC. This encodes CATSDLTGTGLGETQYF.

The CDR3: CASSFQGQMGYTF. The CDR3 bases are TGTGCCAGCAGTTTTCAGGGGCAAATGGGCTACACCTTC. The chain recombines TRBV27 with TRBJ1-2, with a tentative D call TRBD1 (6 bases). Germline V gives CDR1 MNHEY, CDR2 SMNVEV (reference sequence). Between the trimmed V and J ends, which lost 3 bases and 8 bases, there was a span of 13 bases. The CDR3 consists of 13 residues.

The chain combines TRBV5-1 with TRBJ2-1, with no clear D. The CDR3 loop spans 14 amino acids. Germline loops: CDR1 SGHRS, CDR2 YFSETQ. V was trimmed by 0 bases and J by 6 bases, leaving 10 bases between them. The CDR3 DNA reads TGCGCCAGCAGCTTGGGAGGCTCGGGCAATGAGCAGTTCTTC. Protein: CASSLGGSGNEQFF.

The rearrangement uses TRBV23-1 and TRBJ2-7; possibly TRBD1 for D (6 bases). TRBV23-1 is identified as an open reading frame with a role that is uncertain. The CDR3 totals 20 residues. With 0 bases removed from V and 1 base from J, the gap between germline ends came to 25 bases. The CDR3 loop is CASSQSKASGTQERSYEQYF. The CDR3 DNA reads TGCGCCAGCAGTCAATCAAAGGCATCCGGGACACAGGAACGGTCCTACGAGCAGTACTTC.

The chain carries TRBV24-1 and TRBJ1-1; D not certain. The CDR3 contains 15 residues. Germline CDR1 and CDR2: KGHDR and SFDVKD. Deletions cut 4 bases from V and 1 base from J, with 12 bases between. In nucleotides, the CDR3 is TGTGCCACCAGTGACAAACAGTTCAGGAACACTGAAGCTTTCTTT. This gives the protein CATSDKQFRNTEAFF.

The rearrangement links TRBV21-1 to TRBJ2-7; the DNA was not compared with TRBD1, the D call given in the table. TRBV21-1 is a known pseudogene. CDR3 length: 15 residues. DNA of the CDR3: TGTGCCAGCAGCAAGGCAGACAGGGACCCCTACGAGCAGTACTTC. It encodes CASSKADRDPYEQYF.

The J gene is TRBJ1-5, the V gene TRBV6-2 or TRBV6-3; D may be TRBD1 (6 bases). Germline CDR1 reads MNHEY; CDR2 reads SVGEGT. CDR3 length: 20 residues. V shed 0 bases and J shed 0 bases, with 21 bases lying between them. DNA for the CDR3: TGTGCCAGCAGTTACTCTAGAGATAAGGGGGTGTGGAATAGCAATCAGCCCCAGCATTTT. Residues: CASSYSRDKGVWNSNQPQHF.

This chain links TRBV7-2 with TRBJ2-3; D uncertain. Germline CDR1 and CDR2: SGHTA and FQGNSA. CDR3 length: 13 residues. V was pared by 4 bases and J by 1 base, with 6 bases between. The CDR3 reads CASSSQGTDTQYF. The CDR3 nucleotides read TGTGCCAGCAGCTCGCAGGGCACAGATACGCAGTATTTT.

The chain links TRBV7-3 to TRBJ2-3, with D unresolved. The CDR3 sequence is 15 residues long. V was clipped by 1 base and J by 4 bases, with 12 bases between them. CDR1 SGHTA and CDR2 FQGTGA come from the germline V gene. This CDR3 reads CASSLIGGNSDTQYF. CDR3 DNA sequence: TGTGCCAGCAGCTTAATAGGTGGGAACTCAGATACGCAGTATTTT.